Included here is one T cell receptor (beta chain) sequence, with context. The entry originates in a study of blood T cell repertoires in COVID-19. The CDR3 covers 14 residues. Looked up from germline, CDR1 is SGHTS and CDR2 is YDEGEE. V lost 4 bases and J 5 bases, leaving 10 bases between the germline ends. Here immunoSEQ multiplex PCR was the method, and the copy in TCRdb shows in-frame clones only, minus some. The repertoire consists of 120,000 or so clones, with around four fifths occurring once and the leading ten covering around 25%. The sequence derives from a human donor in a cohort sampled during active COVID-19. The material sequenced was peripheral blood. J is TRBJ1-6 and V is TRBV5-8; D perhaps matches TRBD1 (5 bases). The CDR3 bases are TGTGCCAGCAGCACCGACAGAGATAATTCACCCCTCCACTTT. Its translation is CASSTDRDNSPLHF.